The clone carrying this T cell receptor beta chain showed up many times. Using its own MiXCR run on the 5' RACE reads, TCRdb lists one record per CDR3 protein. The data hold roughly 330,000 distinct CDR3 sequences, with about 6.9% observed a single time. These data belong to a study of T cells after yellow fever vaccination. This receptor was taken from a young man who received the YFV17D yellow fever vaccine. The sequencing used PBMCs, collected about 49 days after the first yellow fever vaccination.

CDR3 in amino acids: CASSPHGALASYNEQFF. Written as DNA, the CDR3 is TGTGCCAGCAGCCCTCACGGGGCACTAGCATCCTACAATGAGCAGTTCTTC. The chain employs TRBV7-3 and TRBJ2-1, with a weak D call TRBD2 (6 bases). CDR1 SGHTA and CDR2 FQGTGA come from the germline V gene. The CDR3 runs to 17 residues. Trimming pared 5 bases from V and 1 base from J, leaving 18 bases between.